This T cell receptor beta chain derives from a study of OX40 agonist ivuxolimab in advanced cancers. Study context: Intravenous ivuxolimab was administered to patients every 2 weeks at 0.01 to 10 mg/kg. Whole-study findings and limits: CD8+ T cells (on average) carried more expanded clones than CD4+ T cells.

Generated by immunoSEQ multiplex PCR, the TCRdb table keeps only in-frame clones and is missing some. The data hold approximately 55,000 clones, with around 90% observed a single time. Turning to this clone: Its antigen is not known.

The CDR3 is 16 amino acids. The V gene's germline CDR1 is MNHEY and CDR2 SVGAGI. Unmatched junction bases numbered 5, after V lost 0 bases and J lost 2 bases. The sequences come from CD4+ or CD8+ T cells sorted from blood, collected in a trial of the OX40 agonist ivuxolimab. This receptor was taken from an adult with an advanced solid tumor such as melanoma, head and neck, liver or kidney cancer. The gene calls are TRBV6-5 and TRBJ2-3, with 7 bases aligning to TRBD1. CDR3 sequence reads: CASSYSRDRYTDTQYF. The CDR3 nucleotides read TGTGCCAGCAGTTACTCGAGGGACAGATACACAGATACGCAGTATTTT.